The clone carrying this T cell receptor beta chain was observed at least ten times. The antigen is undetermined. The data are from a study of type 1 regulatory T cells. Study overall: An in vitro protocol generated T-allo10, a Tr1-enriched, alloantigen-specific CD4 T cell product.

The V gene end was trimmed by 4 bases and the J gene end by 1 base; junction bases not matched to a gene: 10. The germline V gene has CDR1 SQVTM and CDR2 ANQGSEA. CDR3 length: 17 residues. The graft donor-derived T-allo10 cells reportedly recognize host alloantigens, are anergic, and suppress alloantigen-specifically. TCRdb passed the reads through MiXCR, listing each CDR3 protein once. The table lists some 5,800 distinct CDR3 sequences, around 29% of them singletons. Specimen: cultured T cells, either the whole culture or a sorted T cell fraction (not recorded which). As for subset: Tr1-enriched cell product generated in vitro against host alloantigens. The sequence was obtained from a human donor in good health. This sequence joins TRBV29-1 and TRBJ2-5, with TRBD2 matching over 12 bases. CDR3 protein: CSVAGTSGWGGQETQYF. The DNA for the CDR3 is TGCAGCGTTGCCGGGACTAGCGGGTGGGGGGGCCAAGAGACCCAGTACTTC.